This T cell receptor beta chain was observed in a study of T cells in Graves' hyperthyroidism and ophthalmopathy. This clonotype was picked up many times. Patients with ophthalmopathy all had a Clinical Activity Score of at least 3, a NOSPECS grade of at least 4 and duration under 3 months. Using RNA transcripts as the source, TCR beta CDR3 regions were amplified. Primed by the HTBI set, a first-round RT-PCR was run on the TCR CDR3. TCRdb re-called the multiplex PCR reads with MiXCR, one entry per CDR3 protein. The sample lists about 520,000 distinct CDR3 sequences, around 22% occurring once. The trim removed 0 bases at V and 8 bases at J, leaving 18 bases unmatched. This CDR3 comprises 17 residues. Germline-derived CDR1 and CDR2 are DFQATT and SNEGSKA (reference sequence).

The sequence was collected from a woman aged 25 to 39 with Graves' ophthalmopathy. The source material was blood. This chain joins TRBV20-1 and TRBJ1-2; 7 positions match TRBD1. The chain's CDR3 is CSAREGVFSRRGLGYTF. The CDR3 coding sequence is TGCAGTGCTAGAGAGGGCGTGTTCAGTCGGAGGGGGCTAGGCTACACCTTC.